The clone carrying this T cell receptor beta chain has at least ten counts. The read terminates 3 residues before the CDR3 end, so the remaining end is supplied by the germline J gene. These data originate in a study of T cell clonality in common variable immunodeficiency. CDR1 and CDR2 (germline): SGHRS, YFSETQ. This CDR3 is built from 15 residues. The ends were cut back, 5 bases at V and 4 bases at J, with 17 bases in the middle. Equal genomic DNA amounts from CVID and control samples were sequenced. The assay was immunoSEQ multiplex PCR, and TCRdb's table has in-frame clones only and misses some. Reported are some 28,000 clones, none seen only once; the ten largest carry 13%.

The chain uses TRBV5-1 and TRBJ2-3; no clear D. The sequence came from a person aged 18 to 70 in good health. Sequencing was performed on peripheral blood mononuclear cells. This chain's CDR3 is CASRSVTKRADTQYF. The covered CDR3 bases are TGCGCCAGCAGATCAGTAACCAAACGAGCAGATACG.